One T cell receptor (beta chain) is described in this entry. This sample is drawn from a study of blood T cell repertoires in COVID-19. Turning to the study itself: From T cells, B-cell-depleted T cells, or PBMCs came the material, which was cDNA or gDNA.

Sequencing used immunoSEQ multiplex PCR; TCRdb keeps in-frame clones, though not all of them. The sample includes over 100,000 clones, about 79% seen only once; the top ten take 2.5% to 3.5%. The V gene end was trimmed by 5 bases and the J gene end by 9 bases; junction bases not matched to a gene: 10. Germline loops: CDR1 SGHNT, CDR2 YYREEE (reference sequence). The CDR3 is 17 amino acids. Material for sequencing was peripheral blood. The sequence derives from a woman older than 75 with active or convalescent COVID-19. The V call is TRBV5-4, the J call TRBJ2-2, with 16 bases matching TRBD2. CDR3 residues: CASSSFGTSGRARELFF. The DNA for the CDR3 is TGTGCCAGCAGTTCTTTTGGGACTAGCGGGAGGGCGAGGGAGCTGTTTTTT.